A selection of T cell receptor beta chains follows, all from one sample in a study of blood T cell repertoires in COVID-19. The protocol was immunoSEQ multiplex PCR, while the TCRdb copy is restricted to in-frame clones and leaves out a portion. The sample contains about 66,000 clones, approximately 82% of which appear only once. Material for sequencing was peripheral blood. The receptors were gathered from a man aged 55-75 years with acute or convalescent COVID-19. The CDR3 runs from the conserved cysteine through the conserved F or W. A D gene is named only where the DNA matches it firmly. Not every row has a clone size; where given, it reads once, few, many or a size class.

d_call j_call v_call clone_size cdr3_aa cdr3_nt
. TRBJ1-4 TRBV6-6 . CASSYSTATNEKLFF TGTGCCAGCAGTTACTCCACAGCAACTAATGAAAAACTGTTTTTT
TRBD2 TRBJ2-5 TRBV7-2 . CASSPTSGGAGETQYF TGTGCCAGCAGCCCGACTAGCGGGGGGGCCGGAGAGACCCAGTACTTC
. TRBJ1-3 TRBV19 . CASSIGGSGNTIYF TGTGCCAGTAGTATCGGTGGCTCTGGAAACACCATATATTTT
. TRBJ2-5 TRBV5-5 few CASSPNTGPETQYF TGTGCCAGCAGCCCTAATACAGGGCCGGAGACCCAGTACTTC
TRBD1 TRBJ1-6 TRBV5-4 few CASSKEAGQDPTIDSPLHF TGTGCCAGCAGCAAGGAGGCGGGACAGGACCCCACAATTGATTCACCCCTCCACTTT
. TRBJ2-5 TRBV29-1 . CSVEQQAQETQYF TGCAGCGTTGAGCAACAGGCCCAAGAGACCCAGTACTTC
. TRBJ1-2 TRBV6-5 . CASSYGGAGYTF TGTGCCAGCAGTTACGGGGGGGCTGGCTACACCTTC
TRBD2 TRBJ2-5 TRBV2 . CASSRGYQETQYF TGTGCCAGCTCGCGGGGGTACCAAGAGACCCAGTACTTC
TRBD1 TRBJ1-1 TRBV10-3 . CAIRTGGGQGAEAFF TGTGCCATCAGAACGGGAGGGGGACAGGGGGCTGAAGCTTTCTTT
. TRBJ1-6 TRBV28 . CASSSPVLSSYNSPLHF TGTGCCAGCAGTTCCCCCGTCCTAAGCTCCTATAATTCACCCCTCCACTTT
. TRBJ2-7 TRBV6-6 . CASRIRGTYEQYF TGTGCCAGCAGGATCCGGGGAACCTACGAGCAGTACTTC
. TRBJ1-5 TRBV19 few CASRNNAAQHF TGTGCCAGTAGAAACAATGCGGCCCAGCATTTT
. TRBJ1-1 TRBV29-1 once CSAATGSAEAFF TGCAGCGCCGCAACGGGGTCGGCTGAAGCTTTCTTT
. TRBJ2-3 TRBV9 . CASSVATGGYSDTQYF TGTGCCAGCAGCGTAGCTACGGGGGGCTACTCAGATACGCAGTATTTT
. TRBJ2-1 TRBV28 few CASSMTGLSYNEQFF TGTGCCAGCAGCATGACAGGCCTCTCCTACAATGAGCAGTTCTTC
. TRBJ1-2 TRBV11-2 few CASSPRGDYGYTF TGTGCCAGCAGCCCCAGGGGTGACTATGGCTACACCTTC
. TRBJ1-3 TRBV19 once CASRIGAGNTIYF TGTGCCAGTAGGATCGGGGCTGGAAACACCATATATTTT
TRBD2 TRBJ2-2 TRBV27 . CASSLTSGNTGELFF TGTGCCAGCAGTTTGACTAGCGGGAACACCGGGGAGCTGTTTTTT
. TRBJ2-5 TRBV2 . CASGRTDGHGTQYF TGTGCCAGTGGTCGGACAGACGGCCATGGGACCCAGTACTTC
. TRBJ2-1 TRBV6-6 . CASKVGGGDEQFF TGTGCCAGCAAGGTCGGGGGTGGCGATGAGCAGTTCTTC
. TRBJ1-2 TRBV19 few CASSTVYGYTF TGTGCCAGTAGTACTGTATATGGCTACACCTTC
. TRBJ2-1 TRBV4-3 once CASSQDGIAVYNEQFF TGCGCCAGCAGCCAAGATGGGATAGCGGTTTACAATGAGCAGTTCTTC
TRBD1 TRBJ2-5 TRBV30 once CAWSEIRGQGVFRETQYF TGTGCCTGGAGCGAAATCCGGGGACAGGGGGTTTTTAGAGAGACCCAGTACTTC
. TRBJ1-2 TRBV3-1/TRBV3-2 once CASSQDRAANYGYTF TGTGCCAGCAGCCAAGACAGGGCGGCTAACTATGGCTACACCTTC
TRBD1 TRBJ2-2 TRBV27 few CASSRDRGRRDGELFF TGTGCCAGCAGTCGGGACAGGGGGCGAAGGGACGGGGAGCTGTTTTTT
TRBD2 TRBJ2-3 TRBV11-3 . CASRRTSGGGDTQYF TGTGCCAGCAGACGGACTAGCGGGGGAGGGGATACGCAGTATTTT
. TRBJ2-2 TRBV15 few CATSIQMSGELFF TGTGCCACCAGCATTCAGATGTCCGGGGAGCTGTTTTTT
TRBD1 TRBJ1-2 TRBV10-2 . CASSESRTGANF TGCGCCAGCAGTGAGTCGAGGACAGGGGCCAACTTC
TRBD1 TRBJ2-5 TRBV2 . CASDRGMETQYF TGTGCCAGCGACAGGGGGATGGAGACCCAGTACTTC
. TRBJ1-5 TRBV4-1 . CASSQDPGIVGQPQHF TGCGCCAGCAGCCAAGATCCGGGAATAGTAGGTCAGCCCCAGCATTTT
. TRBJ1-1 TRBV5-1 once CASSLETGNTEAFF TGCGCCAGCAGCTTGGAGACGGGGAACACTGAAGCTTTCTTT
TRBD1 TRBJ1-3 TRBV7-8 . CASSWKGQGPGNTIYF TGTGCCAGCAGCTGGAAAGGACAGGGGCCAGGAAACACCATATATTTT
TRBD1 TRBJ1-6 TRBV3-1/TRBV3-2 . CASTPGTGIGSPLHF TGTGCCAGCACCCCCGGGACAGGGATTGGATCACCCCTCCACTTT
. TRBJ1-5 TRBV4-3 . CASSQDRRGNQPQHF TGCGCCAGCAGCCAAGATCGCAGGGGAAATCAGCCCCAGCATTTT
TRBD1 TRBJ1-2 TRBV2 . CASNPDRAGGYTF TGTGCCAGCAACCCGGACAGGGCGGGAGGCTACACCTTC
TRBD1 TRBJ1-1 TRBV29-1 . CSVQRGQGTEAFF TGCAGCGTTCAAAGGGGACAGGGGACTGAAGCTTTCTTT
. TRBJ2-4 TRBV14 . CASSQQGLAKNIQYF TGTGCCAGCAGCCAGCAGGGACTAGCCAAAAACATTCAGTACTTC
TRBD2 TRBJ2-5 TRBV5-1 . CASSSGLAGVTYQETQYF TGCGCCAGCAGCTCAGGACTAGCGGGGGTGACGTACCAAGAGACCCAGTACTTC
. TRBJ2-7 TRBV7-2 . CASSYLTVINEQYF TGTGCCAGCAGCTATTTGACAGTAATTAACGAGCAGTACTTC
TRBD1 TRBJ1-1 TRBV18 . CASSPRDRVLGTEAFF TGTGCCAGCTCACCACGGGACAGGGTACTAGGCACTGAAGCTTTCTTT
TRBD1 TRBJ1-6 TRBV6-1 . CASSEKWGQGVYSPLHF TGTGCCAGCAGTGAGAAGTGGGGACAGGGGGTATATTCACCCCTCCACTTT
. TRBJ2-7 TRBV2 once CASSERAGRIF TGTGCCAGCAGTGAAAGGGCAGGGCGCATCTTC
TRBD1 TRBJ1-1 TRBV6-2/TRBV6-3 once CASSDNVGQRAEAFF TGTGCCAGCAGTGATAACGTGGGACAGAGGGCTGAAGCTTTCTTT
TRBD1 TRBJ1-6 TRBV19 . CASSLRDRVYSPLHF TGTGCCAGTAGTCTCCGGGACAGGGTATATTCACCCCTCCACTTT
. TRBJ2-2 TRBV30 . CAWSVGRDTGELFF TGTGCCTGGAGTGTGGGTCGGGACACCGGGGAGCTGTTTTTT
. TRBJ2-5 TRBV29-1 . CSVEFLVQETQYF TGCAGCGTTGAATTCCTAGTCCAAGAGACCCAGTACTTC
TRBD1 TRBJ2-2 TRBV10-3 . CAIRLSGQRDTGELFF TGTGCCATCAGACTATCGGGACAGCGAGACACCGGGGAGCTGTTTTTT
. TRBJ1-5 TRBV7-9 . CASSVGDWGIQPQHF TGTGCCAGCAGCGTTGGAGACTGGGGCATTCAGCCCCAGCATTTT
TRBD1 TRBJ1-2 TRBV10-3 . CAISEEDRGPNYGYTF TGTGCCATCAGCGAGGAGGACAGGGGGCCTAACTATGGCTACACCTTC
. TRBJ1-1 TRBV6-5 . CASSYPLTEAFF TGTGCCAGCAGTTACCCACTCACTGAAGCTTTCTTT
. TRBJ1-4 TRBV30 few CAYKREKLFF TGTGCCTATAAGCGGGAAAAACTGTTTTTT